The 4 T cell receptor beta chains in this list originate from one sample, sequenced in a study of T-cell reconstitution after alpha-beta-depleted transplantation in children. TCRbeta library preparation incorporated unique molecular identifiers. TCRdb reprocessed the PCR reads with MiXCR, giving one entry per CDR3 protein. Here the sample spans approximately 490,000 distinct CDR3 sequences, under 15% being singletons. The sequencing used PBMCs from the stem cell graft donor, collected from the stem cell graft. These receptors were collected from a human donor who donated a stem cell graft to a child with combined immunodeficiency.

This clonotype was seen only a few times. The chain carries TRBV4-3 and TRBJ2-1; the match to TRBD2 covers 8 bases. The V and J ends lost 1 base and 7 bases, in that order; junction bases with no gene match: 3. This CDR3 comprises 14 residues. Germline CDR1 reads LGHNA; CDR2 reads YSLEER. Here the CDR3 DNA reads TGCGCCAGCAGCCAAGTAGCGGGGAGAAATGAGCAGTTCTTC. Translating gives CASSQVAGRNEQFF.

The chain recombines TRBV30 with TRBJ2-2, with 9 nucleotides matching TRBD2. The trim removed 8 bases at V and 4 bases at J, leaving 11 bases unmatched. CDR1 is GTSNPN, CDR2 SVGIG, per germline (reference sequence). The CDR3 extends over 15 amino acids. The CDR3 nucleotides read TGTGCCATGGTCGGGCTAGCGGGAACCACCGGGGAGCTGTTTTTT. Encoded protein: CAMVGLAGTTGELFF.

This clonotype showed up many times. Sequence at one end of the junction differs from germline and may be a read error. This chain joins TRBV5-1 and TRBJ2-5; D not certain. The CDR3 is made up of 11 amino acids. Germline values: CDR1 SGHRS, CDR2 YFSETQ. CDR3: CASSSQETQYF. CDR3 sequence (DNA): TGTGCCAGCAGCTCCCAAGAGACCCAGTACTTC.

This clonotype has more than one count but fewer than ten. V usage is TRBV7-8 and J usage is TRBJ1-5, with a possible D match to TRBD1 (6 bases). The CDR3 covers 16 residues. Trimming removed 3 bases from V and 6 bases from J, with 18 bases in between. Germline V CDR1 and CDR2: SGHVS, FQNEAQ. CDR3 bases: TGTGCCAGCAGCTTCGGTACAGGGAAGGTGGGTCAGCCCCAGCATTTT. This codes for CASSFGTGKVGQPQHF.